Listed below are T cell receptor beta chains from one sample, sequenced in a study of shared clonotypes between healthy human individuals. The assay was immunoSEQ multiplex PCR, and TCRdb's table has in-frame clones only and misses some. Of some 740,000 clones listed, more than 85% were seen once; the top ten hold about 25%. Sequenced sample: naive CD8+ T cells sorted from blood. These receptors originate from a man aged 25 to 40 in good health. Both conserved end residues are part of each CDR3. Each record gives: D gene, J gene, V gene, clone size, CDR3 protein, CDR3 DNA. D genes are given only for firm matches. Size is omitted from some rows. Given values are once, few, many or a class for expanded clones.

D gene: NA
J gene: TRBJ2-7
V gene: TRBV4-3
clone size: NA
CDR3 protein: CASSQDSTAGGFYEQYF
CDR3 DNA: TGCGCCAGCAGCCAAGATTCCACGGCAGGGGGGTTCTACGAGCAGTACTTC

D gene: NA
J gene: TRBJ2-7
V gene: TRBV20-1
clone size: NA
CDR3 protein: CSAAGSYEQYF
CDR3 DNA: TGCAGTGCTGCAGGGTCCTACGAGCAGTACTTC

D gene: NA
J gene: TRBJ2-7
V gene: TRBV21-1
clone size: NA
CDR3 protein: CASSGGSRPYEQYF
CDR3 DNA: TGTGCCAGCTCGGGGGGGAGTCGGCCATACGAGCAGTACTTC

D gene: TRBD2
J gene: TRBJ2-1
V gene: TRBV7-3
clone size: NA
CDR3 protein: CASSSGLAGKYEQFF
CDR3 DNA: TGTGCCAGCAGCTCCGGACTAGCGGGGAAGTATGAGCAGTTCTTC

D gene: TRBD2
J gene: TRBJ2-2
V gene: TRBV2
clone size: NA
CDR3 protein: CACRGHRTSDKGELFF
CDR3 DNA: TGTGCCTGCCGAGGGCATCGGACTAGCGATAAGGGGGAGCTGTTTTTT

D gene: NA
J gene: TRBJ2-7
V gene: TRBV19
clone size: NA
CDR3 protein: CASSTAASFYEQYF
CDR3 DNA: TGTGCCAGTAGTACGGCAGCGTCCTTCTACGAGCAGTACTTC

D gene: TRBD1
J gene: TRBJ2-3
V gene: TRBV7-2
clone size: NA
CDR3 protein: CASSLVLQGSTDTQYF
CDR3 DNA: TGTGCCAGCAGCTTAGTTCTACAGGGGAGCACAGATACGCAGTATTTT

D gene: NA
J gene: TRBJ2-5
V gene: TRBV14
clone size: NA
CDR3 protein: CASTQSGADQETQYF
CDR3 DNA: TGTGCCAGCACCCAATCTGGAGCAGACCAAGAGACCCAGTACTTC

D gene: NA
J gene: TRBJ1-5
V gene: TRBV4-1
clone size: NA
CDR3 protein: CASSQDATGREQPQHF
CDR3 DNA: TGCGCCAGCAGCCAAGATGCAACAGGAAGGGAGCAGCCCCAGCATTTT

D gene: NA
J gene: TRBJ1-4
V gene: TRBV27
clone size: few
CDR3 protein: CASSGNIGEKLFF
CDR3 DNA: TGTGCCAGCAGCGGCAACATCGGTGAAAAACTGTTTTTT

D gene: NA
J gene: TRBJ2-1
V gene: TRBV27
clone size: NA
CDR3 protein: CASSLDGPAEVTNNEQFF
CDR3 DNA: TGTGCCAGCAGTTTAGACGGGCCGGCCGAAGTAACCAACAATGAGCAGTTCTTC

D gene: NA
J gene: TRBJ2-3
V gene: TRBV5-4
clone size: NA
CDR3 protein: CASSLVARGSDTQYF
CDR3 DNA: TGTGCCAGCAGCTTGGTGGCCAGGGGATCAGATACGCAGTATTTT

D gene: NA
J gene: TRBJ2-1
V gene: TRBV27
clone size: NA
CDR3 protein: CASRISLLSYNEQFF
CDR3 DNA: TGTGCCAGCAGGATTTCGTTACTCTCCTACAATGAGCAGTTCTTC

D gene: NA
J gene: TRBJ2-1
V gene: TRBV28
clone size: NA
CDR3 protein: CASSVRQTINEQFF
CDR3 DNA: TGTGCCAGCAGTGTCCGTCAAACGATCAATGAGCAGTTCTTC

D gene: NA
J gene: TRBJ2-2
V gene: TRBV29-1
clone size: NA
CDR3 protein: CSARWGNTGELFF
CDR3 DNA: TGCAGCGCCCGCTGGGGGAACACCGGGGAGCTGTTTTTT

D gene: TRBD2
J gene: TRBJ2-1
V gene: TRBV2
clone size: NA
CDR3 protein: CASSASGSYNEQFF
CDR3 DNA: TGTGCCAGCAGTGCTAGCGGGAGTTACAATGAGCAGTTCTTC

D gene: TRBD1
J gene: TRBJ2-7
V gene: TRBV4-1
clone size: NA
CDR3 protein: CASSQARDSTYEQYF
CDR3 DNA: TGCGCCAGCAGCCAAGCAAGGGACAGTACCTACGAGCAGTACTTC

D gene: TRBD2
J gene: TRBJ2-1
V gene: TRBV27
clone size: NA
CDR3 protein: CASPGLAGSRYNEQFF
CDR3 DNA: TGTGCCAGCCCCGGGTTAGCGGGAAGTAGGTACAATGAGCAGTTCTTC

D gene: TRBD1
J gene: TRBJ2-1
V gene: TRBV10-1
clone size: once
CDR3 protein: CASIPETRTGTWVAAYNEQFF
CDR3 DNA: TGCGCCAGCATCCCCGAGACGAGGACAGGGACTTGGGTAGCGGCCTACAATGAGCAGTTCTTC

D gene: TRBD1
J gene: TRBJ1-4
V gene: TRBV10-3
clone size: NA
CDR3 protein: CAISDPYRGTNEKLFF
CDR3 DNA: TGTGCCATCAGTGATCCTTACAGGGGTACTAATGAAAAACTGTTTTTT

D gene: NA
J gene: TRBJ2-7
V gene: TRBV5-6
clone size: NA
CDR3 protein: CASSDDPGSRYYEQYF
CDR3 DNA: TGTGCCAGCAGCGACGATCCCGGGTCCCGTTACTACGAGCAGTACTTC

D gene: NA
J gene: TRBJ1-2
V gene: TRBV30
clone size: few
CDR3 protein: CAWSPPGESNGYTF
CDR3 DNA: TGTGCCTGGAGTCCGCCGGGGGAATCAAATGGCTACACCTTC

D gene: TRBD1
J gene: TRBJ2-5
V gene: TRBV5-8
clone size: NA
CDR3 protein: CASSLVVTRDRKETQYF
CDR3 DNA: TGTGCCAGCAGCTTGGTAGTCACCCGGGACAGGAAAGAGACCCAGTACTTC

D gene: NA
J gene: TRBJ2-2
V gene: TRBV18
clone size: NA
CDR3 protein: CASSPPTGELFF
CDR3 DNA: TGTGCCAGCTCACCACCGACCGGGGAGCTGTTTTTT

D gene: NA
J gene: TRBJ2-5
V gene: TRBV5-1
clone size: NA
CDR3 protein: CASSLLAPGTQETQYF
CDR3 DNA: TGCGCCAGCAGCTTGCTAGCTCCCGGCACCCAAGAGACCCAGTACTTC

D gene: NA
J gene: TRBJ1-1
V gene: TRBV19
clone size: NA
CDR3 protein: CASTTYMGEPGPPPEAFF
CDR3 DNA: TGTGCCAGTACCACATATATGGGGGAACCGGGACCGCCTCCTGAAGCTTTCTTT

D gene: TRBD2
J gene: TRBJ2-7
V gene: TRBV6-1
clone size: many
CDR3 protein: CASRYGLAGYYEQYF
CDR3 DNA: TGTGCCAGCAGGTACGGGCTAGCGGGATACTACGAGCAGTACTTC

D gene: TRBD2
J gene: TRBJ2-1
V gene: TRBV19
clone size: NA
CDR3 protein: CASSLLAGGPNEQFF
CDR3 DNA: TGTGCCAGTAGTTTACTAGCGGGAGGTCCCAATGAGCAGTTCTTC

D gene: NA
J gene: TRBJ2-7
V gene: TRBV19
clone size: NA
CDR3 protein: CASKETGTYPPYEQYF
CDR3 DNA: TGTGCCAGTAAAGAGACAGGCACCTATCCCCCGTACGAGCAGTACTTC

D gene: TRBD2
J gene: TRBJ2-5
V gene: TRBV27
clone size: NA
CDR3 protein: CASSPATSGRAEWETQYF
CDR3 DNA: TGTGCCAGCAGTCCCGCGACTAGCGGGAGGGCCGAATGGGAGACCCAGTACTTC

D gene: NA
J gene: TRBJ1-1
V gene: TRBV4-1
clone size: NA
CDR3 protein: CASSPPGNTEAFF
CDR3 DNA: TGCGCCAGCAGCCCCCCGGGAAACACTGAAGCTTTCTTT

D gene: TRBD1
J gene: TRBJ1-5
V gene: TRBV19
clone size: NA
CDR3 protein: CASSIGGIGTGNQPQHF
CDR3 DNA: TGTGCCAGTAGTATAGGAGGCATAGGGACAGGTAATCAGCCCCAGCATTTT

D gene: NA
J gene: TRBJ2-1
V gene: TRBV6-1
clone size: NA
CDR3 protein: CASGDSTPFF
CDR3 DNA: TGTGCCAGCGGGGACTCCACCCCGTTCTTC

D gene: NA
J gene: TRBJ2-1
V gene: TRBV14
clone size: NA
CDR3 protein: CASSQESLAIYNEQFF
CDR3 DNA: TGTGCCAGCAGCCAAGAGAGCCTAGCGATTTACAATGAGCAGTTCTTC

D gene: NA
J gene: TRBJ2-2
V gene: TRBV6-1
clone size: NA
CDR3 protein: CASRNTNTGELFF
CDR3 DNA: TGTGCCAGCAGGAACACGAACACCGGGGAGCTGTTTTTT

D gene: NA
J gene: TRBJ2-1
V gene: TRBV29-1
clone size: NA
CDR3 protein: CSATPRGRGNEQFF
CDR3 DNA: TGCAGCGCGACCCCCCGCGGCCGTGGGAATGAGCAGTTCTTC

D gene: NA
J gene: TRBJ2-1
V gene: TRBV7-9
clone size: NA
CDR3 protein: CASSALSYNEQFF
CDR3 DNA: TGTGCCAGCAGCGCGCTCAGCTACAATGAGCAGTTCTTC